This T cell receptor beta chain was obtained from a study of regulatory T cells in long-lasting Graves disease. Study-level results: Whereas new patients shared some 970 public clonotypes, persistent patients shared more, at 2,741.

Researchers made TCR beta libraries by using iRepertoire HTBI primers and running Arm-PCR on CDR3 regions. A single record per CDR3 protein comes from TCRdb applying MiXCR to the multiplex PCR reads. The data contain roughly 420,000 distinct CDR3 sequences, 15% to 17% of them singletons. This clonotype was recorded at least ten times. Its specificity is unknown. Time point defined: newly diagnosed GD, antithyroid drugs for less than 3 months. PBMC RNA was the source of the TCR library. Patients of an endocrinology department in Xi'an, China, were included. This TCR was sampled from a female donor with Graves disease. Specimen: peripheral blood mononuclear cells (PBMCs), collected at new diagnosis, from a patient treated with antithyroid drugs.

The CDR3 is CASSARLAGGLTDTQYF. CDR3 DNA sequence: TGTGCCAGCAGCGCCCGACTAGCGGGGGGACTCACAGATACGCAGTATTTT. V and J are TRBV7-6 and TRBJ2-3; 13 bases align to TRBD2. The CDR3 extends over 17 amino acids. Germline CDR1 SGHVS, CDR2 FNYEAQ. J lost 2 bases, V lost 5 bases, and 7 bases had no gene match.